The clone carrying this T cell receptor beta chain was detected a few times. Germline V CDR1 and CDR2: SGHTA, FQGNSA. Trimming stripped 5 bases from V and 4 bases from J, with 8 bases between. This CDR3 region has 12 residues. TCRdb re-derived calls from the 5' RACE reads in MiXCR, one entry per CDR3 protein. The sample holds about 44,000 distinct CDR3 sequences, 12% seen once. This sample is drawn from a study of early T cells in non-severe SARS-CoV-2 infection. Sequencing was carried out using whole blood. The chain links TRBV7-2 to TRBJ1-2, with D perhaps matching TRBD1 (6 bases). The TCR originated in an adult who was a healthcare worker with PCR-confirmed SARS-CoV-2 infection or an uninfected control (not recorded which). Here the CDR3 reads CASSRDTYGYTF. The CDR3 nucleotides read TGTGCCAGCAGCCGGGACACCTATGGCTACACCTTC. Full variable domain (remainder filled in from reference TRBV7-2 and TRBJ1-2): GAGVSQSPSNKVTEKGKDVELRCDPISGHTALYWYRQSLGQGLEFLIYFQGNSAPDKSGLPSDRFSAERTGGSVSTLTIQRTQQEDSAVYLCASSRDTYGYTFGSGTRLTVV.